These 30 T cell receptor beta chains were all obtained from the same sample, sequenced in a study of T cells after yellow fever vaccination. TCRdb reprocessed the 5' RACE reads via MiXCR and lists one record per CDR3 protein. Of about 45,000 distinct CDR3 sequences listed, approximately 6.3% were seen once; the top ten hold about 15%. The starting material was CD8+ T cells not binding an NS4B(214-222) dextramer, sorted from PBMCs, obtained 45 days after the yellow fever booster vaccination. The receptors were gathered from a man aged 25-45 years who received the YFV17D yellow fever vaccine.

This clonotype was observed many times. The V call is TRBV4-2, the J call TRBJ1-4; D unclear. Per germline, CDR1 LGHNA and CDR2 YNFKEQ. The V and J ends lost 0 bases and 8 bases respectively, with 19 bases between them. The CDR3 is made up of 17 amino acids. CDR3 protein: CASSQDDITPLLEKLFF. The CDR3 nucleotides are TGTGCCAGCAGCCAAGATGACATCACCCCTCTTCTCGAAAAACTGTTTTTT.

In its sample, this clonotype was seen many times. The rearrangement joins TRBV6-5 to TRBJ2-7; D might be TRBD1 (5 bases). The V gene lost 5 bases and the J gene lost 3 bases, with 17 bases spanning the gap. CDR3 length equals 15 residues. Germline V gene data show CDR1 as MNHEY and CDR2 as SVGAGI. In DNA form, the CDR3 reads TGTGCCAGCAGTCACGGCGGAGACAGTTTCTACGAGCAGTACTTC. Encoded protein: CASSHGGDSFYEQYF.

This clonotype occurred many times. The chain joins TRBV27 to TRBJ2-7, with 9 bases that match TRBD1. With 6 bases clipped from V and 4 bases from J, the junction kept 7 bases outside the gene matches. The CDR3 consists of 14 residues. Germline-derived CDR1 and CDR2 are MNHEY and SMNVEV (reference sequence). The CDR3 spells CASSPGTGQYEQYF. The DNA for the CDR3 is TGTGCCAGCAGCCCCGGGACAGGGCAGTACGAGCAGTACTTC.

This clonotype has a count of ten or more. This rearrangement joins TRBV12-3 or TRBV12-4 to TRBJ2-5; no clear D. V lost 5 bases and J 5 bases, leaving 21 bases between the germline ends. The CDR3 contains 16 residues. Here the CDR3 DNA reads TGTGCCAGCAGTGACATCAGCCGACTCCGGCGGGAGACCCAGTACTTC. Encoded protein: CASSDISRLRRETQYF.

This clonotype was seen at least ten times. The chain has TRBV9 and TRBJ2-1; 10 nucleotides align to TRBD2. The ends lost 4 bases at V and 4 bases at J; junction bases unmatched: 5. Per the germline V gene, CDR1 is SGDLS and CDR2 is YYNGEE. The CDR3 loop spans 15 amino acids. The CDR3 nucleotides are TGTGCCAGCAGCCCAGGACTAGCGGAGTACAATGAGCAGTTCTTC. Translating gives CASSPGLAEYNEQFF.

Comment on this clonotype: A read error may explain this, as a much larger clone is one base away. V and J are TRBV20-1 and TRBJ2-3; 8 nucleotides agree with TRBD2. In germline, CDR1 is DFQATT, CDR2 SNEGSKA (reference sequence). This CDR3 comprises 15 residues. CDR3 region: CSASYSGESTDSQYF. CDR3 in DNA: TGCAGTGCATCCTATAGCGGGGAAAGCACAGATTCGCAGTATTTT.

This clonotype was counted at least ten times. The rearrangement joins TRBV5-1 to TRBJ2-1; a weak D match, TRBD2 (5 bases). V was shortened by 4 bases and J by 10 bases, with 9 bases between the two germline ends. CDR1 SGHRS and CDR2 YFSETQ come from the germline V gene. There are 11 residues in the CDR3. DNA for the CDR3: TGCGCCAGCAGCATCGGACTGGAGCAGTTCTTC. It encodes CASSIGLEQFF. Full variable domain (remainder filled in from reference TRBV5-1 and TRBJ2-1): KAGVTQTPRYLIKTRGQQVTLSCSPISGHRSVSWYQQTPGQGLQFLFEYFSETQRNKGNFPGRFSGRQFSNSRSEMNVSTLELGDSALYLCASSIGLEQFFGPGTRLTVL.

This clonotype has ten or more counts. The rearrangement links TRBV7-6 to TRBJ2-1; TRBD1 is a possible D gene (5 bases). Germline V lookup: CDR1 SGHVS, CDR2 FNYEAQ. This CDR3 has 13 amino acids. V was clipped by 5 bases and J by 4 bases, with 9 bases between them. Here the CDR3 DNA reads TGTGCCAGCAGCCTCACAGGATACAATGAGCAGTTCTTC. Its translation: CASSLTGYNEQFF.

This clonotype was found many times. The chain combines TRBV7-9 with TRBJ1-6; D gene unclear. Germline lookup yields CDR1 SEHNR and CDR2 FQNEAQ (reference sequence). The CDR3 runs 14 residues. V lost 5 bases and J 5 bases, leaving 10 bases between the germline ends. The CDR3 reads CASSPSIDNSPLHF. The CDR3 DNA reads TGTGCCAGCAGCCCTAGCATTGATAATTCACCCCTCCACTTT.

CDR3 protein: CSATGGDHYGYTF. Here the CDR3 DNA reads TGCAGTGCGACGGGCGGGGATCACTATGGCTACACCTTC. The chain links TRBV20-1 to TRBJ1-2; D remains ambiguous. Germline V CDR1 and CDR2: DFQATT, SNEGSKA (reference sequence). V was shortened by 6 bases and J by 3 bases, with 14 bases between the two germline ends. CDR3 length: 13 residues.

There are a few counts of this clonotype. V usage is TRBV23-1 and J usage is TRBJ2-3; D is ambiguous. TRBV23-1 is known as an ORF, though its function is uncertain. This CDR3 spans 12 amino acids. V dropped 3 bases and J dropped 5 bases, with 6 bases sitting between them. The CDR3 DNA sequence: TGCGCCAGCAGTCAGTTCGAAGATACGCAGTATTTT. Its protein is CASSQFEDTQYF.

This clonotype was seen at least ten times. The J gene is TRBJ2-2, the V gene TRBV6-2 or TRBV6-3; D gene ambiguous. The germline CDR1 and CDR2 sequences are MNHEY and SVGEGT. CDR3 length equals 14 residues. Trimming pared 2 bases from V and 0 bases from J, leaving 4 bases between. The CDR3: CASSYAANTGELFF. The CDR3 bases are TGTGCCAGCAGTTACGCAGCGAACACCGGGGAGCTGTTTTTT.

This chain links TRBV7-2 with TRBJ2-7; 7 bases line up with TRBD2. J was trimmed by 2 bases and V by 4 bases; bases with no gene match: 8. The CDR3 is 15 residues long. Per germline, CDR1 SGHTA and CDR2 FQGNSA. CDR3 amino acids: CASSSELGLAYEQYF. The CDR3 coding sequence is TGTGCCAGCAGCTCGGAACTAGGACTAGCCTACGAGCAGTACTTC.

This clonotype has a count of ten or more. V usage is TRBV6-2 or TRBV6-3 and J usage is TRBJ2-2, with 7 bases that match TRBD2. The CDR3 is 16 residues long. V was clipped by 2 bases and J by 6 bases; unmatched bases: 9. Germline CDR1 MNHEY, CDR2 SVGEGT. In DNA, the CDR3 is TGTGCCAGCAGTTACATTGGCGGGAGTTTTGCCGGGGAGCTGTTTTTT. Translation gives CASSYIGGSFAGELFF.

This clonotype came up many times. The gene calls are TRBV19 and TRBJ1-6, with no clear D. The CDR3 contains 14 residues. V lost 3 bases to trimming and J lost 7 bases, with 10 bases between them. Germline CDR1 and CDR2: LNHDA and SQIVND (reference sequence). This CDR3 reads CASSIVDENSPLHF. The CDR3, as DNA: TGTGCCAGTAGTATCGTAGACGAAAATTCACCCCTCCACTTT. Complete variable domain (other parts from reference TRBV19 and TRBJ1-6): DGGITQSPKYLFRKEGQNVTLSCEQNLNHDAMYWYRQDPGQGLRLIYYSQIVNDFQKGDIAEGYSVSREKKESFPLTVTSAQKNPTAFYLCASSIVDENSPLHFGNGTRLTVT.

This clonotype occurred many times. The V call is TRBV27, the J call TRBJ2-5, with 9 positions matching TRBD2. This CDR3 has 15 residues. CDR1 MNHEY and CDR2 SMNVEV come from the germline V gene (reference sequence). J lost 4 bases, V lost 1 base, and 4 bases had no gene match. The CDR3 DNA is TGTGCCAGCAGTTTATGGCCTAGCGGGACAGAGACCCAGTACTTC. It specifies CASSLWPSGTETQYF.

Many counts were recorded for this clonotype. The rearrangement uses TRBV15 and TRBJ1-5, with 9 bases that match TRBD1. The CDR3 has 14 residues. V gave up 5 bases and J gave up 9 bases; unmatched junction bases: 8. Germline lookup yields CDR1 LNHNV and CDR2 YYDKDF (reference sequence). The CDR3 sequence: CATSDRTGEGPQHF. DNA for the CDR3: TGTGCCACCAGCGATCGGACAGGGGAAGGGCCCCAGCATTTT.

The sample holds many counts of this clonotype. As DNA, the CDR3 is TGTGCCAGCAGCCCGGGACAGAACTATGGCTACACCTTC. It translates to CASSPGQNYGYTF. V gene TRBV11-2 combines with J gene TRBJ1-2, with 7 bases fitting TRBD1. The CDR3 spans 13 residues. J gave up 2 bases and V 5 bases, and 2 bases lay outside the gene matches. The germline gives CDR1 SGHAT, CDR2 FQNNGV.

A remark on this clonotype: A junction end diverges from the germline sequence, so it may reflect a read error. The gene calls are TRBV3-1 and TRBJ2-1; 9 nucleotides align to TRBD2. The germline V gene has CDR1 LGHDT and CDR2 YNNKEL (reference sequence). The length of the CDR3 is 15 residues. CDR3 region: CTSSQDWGLAHEQFF. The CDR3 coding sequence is TGTACCAGCAGCCAAGATTGGGGACTAGCCCATGAGCAGTTCTTC.

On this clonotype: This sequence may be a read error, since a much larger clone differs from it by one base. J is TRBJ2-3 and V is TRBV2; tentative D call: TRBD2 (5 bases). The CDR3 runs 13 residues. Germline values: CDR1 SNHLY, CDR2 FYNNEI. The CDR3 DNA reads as TGTCCCAGCTTCGCCGGGATCACAGATACGCAGTATTTT. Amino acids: CPSFAGITDTQYF.

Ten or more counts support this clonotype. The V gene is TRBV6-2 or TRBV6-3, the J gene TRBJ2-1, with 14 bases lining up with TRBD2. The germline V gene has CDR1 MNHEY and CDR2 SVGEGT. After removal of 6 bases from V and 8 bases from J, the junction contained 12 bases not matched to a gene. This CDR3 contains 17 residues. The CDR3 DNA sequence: TGTGCCAGCAGATTAACCGGGACTAGCGGGAGTAACGATGAGCAGTTCTTC. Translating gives CASRLTGTSGSNDEQFF.

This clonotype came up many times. The CDR3 sequence is CASSFQGNEQYF. CDR3 sequence (DNA): TGTGCCAGCAGTTTCCAGGGAAACGAGCAGTACTTC. This sequence joins TRBV12-3 or TRBV12-4 and TRBJ2-7; possible D gene TRBD1, 5 bases. This CDR3 region has 12 residues. Between the trimmed V and J ends, which lost 3 bases and 5 bases, there was a span of 8 bases.

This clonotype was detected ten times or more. CDR3 nucleotides: TGCAGTGCAAGGACTAGCGTAACAGATACGCAGTATTTT. It codes for CSARTSVTDTQYF. This sequence joins TRBV20-1 and TRBJ2-3, with 9 bases identical to TRBD2. CDR1 and CDR2 (germline): DFQATT, SNEGSKA (reference sequence). V was pared by 6 bases and J by 3 bases, with 4 bases of the junction left unmatched. The CDR3 has 13 residues.

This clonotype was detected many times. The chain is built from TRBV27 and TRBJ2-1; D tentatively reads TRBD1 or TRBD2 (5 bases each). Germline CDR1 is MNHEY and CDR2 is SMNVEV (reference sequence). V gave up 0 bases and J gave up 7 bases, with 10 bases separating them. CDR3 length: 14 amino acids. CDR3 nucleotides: TGTGCCAGCAGTTTATCAGGGGAGTGGAATGAGCAGTTCTTC. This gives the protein CASSLSGEWNEQFF.

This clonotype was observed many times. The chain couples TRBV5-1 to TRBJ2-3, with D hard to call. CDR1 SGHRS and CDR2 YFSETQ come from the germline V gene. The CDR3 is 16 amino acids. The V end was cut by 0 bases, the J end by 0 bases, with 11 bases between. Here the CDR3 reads CASSLVPQASTDTQYF. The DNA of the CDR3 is TGCGCCAGCAGCTTGGTACCCCAGGCTAGCACAGATACGCAGTATTTT.

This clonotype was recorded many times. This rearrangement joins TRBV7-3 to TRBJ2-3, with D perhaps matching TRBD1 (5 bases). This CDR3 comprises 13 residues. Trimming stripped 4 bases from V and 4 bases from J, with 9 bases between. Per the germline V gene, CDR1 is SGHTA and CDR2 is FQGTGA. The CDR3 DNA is TGTGCCAGCAGCTCGCCAGGGTCAGATACGCAGTATTTT. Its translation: CASSSPGSDTQYF. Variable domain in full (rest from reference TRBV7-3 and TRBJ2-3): GAGVSQTPSNKVTEKGKYVELRCDPISGHTALYWYRQSLGQGPEFLIYFQGTGAADDSGLPNDRFFAVRPEGSVSTLKIQRTERGDSAVYLCASSSPGSDTQYFGPGTRLTVL.

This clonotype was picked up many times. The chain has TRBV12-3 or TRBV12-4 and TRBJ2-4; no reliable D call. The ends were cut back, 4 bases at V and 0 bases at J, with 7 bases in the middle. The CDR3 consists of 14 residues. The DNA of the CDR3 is TGTGCCAGCAGTTCGGATCTAGCCAAAAACATTCAGTACTTC. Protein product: CASSSDLAKNIQYF.

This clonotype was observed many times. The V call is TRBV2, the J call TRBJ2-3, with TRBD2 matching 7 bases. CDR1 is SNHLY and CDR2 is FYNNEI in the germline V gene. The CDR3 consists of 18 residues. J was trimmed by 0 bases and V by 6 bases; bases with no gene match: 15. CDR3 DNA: TGTGCCAGCAGCCAAGTGGTACCAACTAGCGAGAGCACAGATACGCAGTATTTT. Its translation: CASSQVVPTSESTDTQYF.

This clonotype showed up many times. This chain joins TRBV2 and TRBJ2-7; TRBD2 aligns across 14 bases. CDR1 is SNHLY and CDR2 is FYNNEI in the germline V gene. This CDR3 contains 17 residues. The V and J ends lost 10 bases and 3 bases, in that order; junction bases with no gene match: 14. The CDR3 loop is CAIQTGTSGGGIYEQYF. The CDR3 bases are TGTGCCATCCAGACCGGGACTAGCGGGGGAGGGATCTACGAGCAGTACTTC.

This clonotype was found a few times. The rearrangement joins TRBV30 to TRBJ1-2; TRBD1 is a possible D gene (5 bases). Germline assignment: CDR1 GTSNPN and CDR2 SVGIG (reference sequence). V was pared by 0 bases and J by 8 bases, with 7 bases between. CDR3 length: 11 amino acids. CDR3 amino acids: CAWSVGVGYTF. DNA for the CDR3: TGTGCCTGGAGTGTAGGGGTCGGCTACACCTTC.